One sample yielded the 29 T cell receptor beta chains listed below, sequenced in a study. The sorted Tregs were CD4+CD25+CD127-/low cells. TCRdb processed the 5' RACE reads anew with MiXCR; each CDR3 protein has one entry. The sample holds more than 9,500 distinct CDR3 sequences; roughly half are singletons and the top ten take about 11%. Sequencing input: tumor-infiltrating Tregs sorted from the breast tumor. These TCRs come from a female donor with breast cancer.

Only a few counts were recorded for this clonotype. The CDR3 sequence: CASSELQGSYEQYF. The CDR3 DNA sequence: TGTGCCAGCAGTGAATTGCAGGGGTCCTACGAGCAGTACTTC. The chain links TRBV6-1 to TRBJ2-7; D possibly corresponds to TRBD1 (6 bases). This CDR3 contains 14 residues. CDR1 and CDR2 (germline): MNHNS, SASEGT. V shed 2 bases and J shed 1 base, with 9 bases lying between them.

The chain links TRBV18 to TRBJ1-4; perhaps TRBD1 as D (5 bases). Germline values: CDR1 KGHSH, CDR2 LQKENI. CDR3 length: 13 residues. The germline V and J ends were trimmed by 3 bases and 7 bases, with 9 bases remaining between them. CDR3 DNA sequence: TGTGCCAGCTCACCTCGGGGGAGTGAAAAACTGTTTTTT. Protein sequence: CASSPRGSEKLFF.

The chain uses TRBV29-1 and TRBJ1-4; D perhaps matches TRBD1 (6 bases). The CDR3 loop spans 14 amino acids. The V end lost 4 bases, the J end lost 8 bases, and 17 bases lay between the germline ends. From germline, CDR1 is SQVTM and CDR2 ANQGSEA. CDR3 in DNA: TGCAGCGTTGCTACTGGGGGGGCAGGAGAAAAACTGTTTTTT. Amino acids: CSVATGGAGEKLFF.

V and J are TRBV29-1 and TRBJ1-2; D is uncertain. Between the trimmed V and J ends, which lost 5 bases and 1 base, there was a span of 8 bases. The germline V gene has CDR1 SQVTM and CDR2 ANQGSEA. The CDR3 totals 12 residues. DNA for the CDR3: TGCAGCGTTACCGATTATAACTATGGCTACACCTTC. Its protein is CSVTDYNYGYTF. Based on the CDR3 plus reference TRBV29-1 and TRBJ1-2, the full variable domain is SAVISQKPSRDICQRGTSLTIQCQVDSQVTMMFWYRQQPGQSLTLIATANQGSEATYESGFVIDKFPISRPNLTFSTLTVSNMSPEDSSIYLCSVTDYNYGYTFGSGTRLTVV.

The chain joins TRBV19 to TRBJ2-1; 9 nucleotides match TRBD1. J gave up 5 bases and V 8 bases, and 4 bases lay outside the gene matches. This CDR3 contains 13 residues. In germline, CDR1 is LNHDA, CDR2 SQIVND (reference sequence). CDR3 sequence: CASGTGKNNEQFF. CDR3 nucleotide sequence: TGTGCCAGTGGGACAGGGAAAAACAATGAGCAGTTCTTC.

The chain has TRBV20-1 and TRBJ2-5; no firm D call. The V and J ends lost 3 bases and 5 bases respectively, with 13 bases between them. The germline gives CDR1 DFQATT, CDR2 SNEGSKA (reference sequence). This CDR3 region has 13 residues. CDR3 sequence (DNA): TGCAGTGCTAGGCCGTCTTGGTGGGAGACCCAGTACTTC. Protein sequence: CSARPSWWETQYF.

This clonotype was detected a few times. The chain recombines TRBV25-1 with TRBJ2-7; no reliable D call. Germline V gene lookup returns CDR1 MGHDK and CDR2 SYGVNS. V was cut by 6 bases and J by 1 base, with 4 bases left in between. This CDR3 comprises 11 residues. The CDR3 here is CASRTSYEQYF. CDR3 DNA: TGTGCCAGCAGGACTTCCTACGAGCAGTACTTC.

This chain uses TRBV4-1 with TRBJ2-7; no clear D gene. CDR3 length equals 13 residues. V was pared by 4 bases and J by 7 bases, with 14 bases between. Germline CDR1 reads MGHRA; CDR2 reads YSYEKL. CDR3 sequence reads: CASSLKYQQEQYF. CDR3 nucleotide sequence: TGCGCCAGCAGCCTAAAATACCAACAGGAGCAGTACTTC.

The chain has TRBV4-1 and TRBJ2-5, with D perhaps matching TRBD1 or TRBD2 (5 bases each). With 2 bases removed from V and 4 bases from J, the gap between germline ends came to 11 bases. Germline CDR1 MGHRA, CDR2 YSYEKL. The CDR3 totals 14 residues. CDR3 region: CASSQSLGGETQYF. As DNA, the CDR3 is TGCGCCAGCAGCCAATCCCTTGGGGGAGAGACCCAGTACTTC.

On this clonotype: Relative to the germline gene, one junction end is altered; a read error may explain this. The chain links TRBV7-2 to TRBJ1-2; possibly TRBD1 for D (5 bases). Germline V CDR1 and CDR2: SGHTA, FQGNSA. The CDR3 has 11 residues. CDR3 residues: CASSLAGALNF. The CDR3 DNA follows: TGTGCCAGCAGCTTAGCAGGGGCCCTGAACTTC.

Points on this clonotype: A junction boundary mismatches the germline segment, possibly from a read error. This chain uses TRBV20-1 with TRBJ2-1; tentatively, D is TRBD2 (6 bases). From germline, CDR1 is DFQATT and CDR2 SNEGSKA (reference sequence). The CDR3 runs 12 residues. The CDR3 sequence: CIAPEVAGEQFF. The CDR3 DNA follows: TGCATTGCTCCAGAGGTGGCGGGGGAGCAGTTCTTC.

As concerns this clonotype: A single base separates this from a much larger clone, so it may be a read error. The rearrangement joins TRBV4-2 to TRBJ2-3; 12 bases fit TRBD2. V dropped 2 bases and J dropped 6; count of bases not matched to a gene: 6. The CDR3 has 16 residues. CDR1 is LGHNA, CDR2 YNFKEQ, per germline. CDR3 residues: CASSQWASGRDDTQYF. The DNA for the CDR3 is TGTGCCAGCAGCCAATGGGCTAGCGGGAGGGATGATACGCAGTATTTT.

The chain is built from TRBV12-3 or TRBV12-4 and TRBJ1-5; no definite D call. V lost 5 bases, J lost 2 bases, and 16 bases lay in between. The CDR3 spans 16 residues. For the CDR3, the DNA is TGTGCCAGCAGTGTTTGGGCTGGGTTGGGCAATCAGCCCCAGCATTTT. Its protein product is CASSVWAGLGNQPQHF.

This chain links TRBV12-3 or TRBV12-4 with TRBJ1-5; weak D call: TRBD1 (5 bases). The CDR3 is made up of 15 amino acids. The germline V and J ends were trimmed by 8 bases and 5 bases, with 19 bases remaining between them. The CDR3 region has the DNA TGTGCCAGCGGGACGGGAATTCAGGGCGATCAGCCCCAGCATTTT. Its protein product is CASGTGIQGDQPQHF.

This chain joins TRBV12-5 and TRBJ2-6; D may be TRBD1 (5 bases). The germline V and J ends were trimmed by 7 bases and 2 bases, with 15 bases remaining between them. Looked up from germline, CDR1 is LGHNT and CDR2 is FRNRAP. This CDR3 has 16 amino acids. This CDR3 is CASDSQRGPGANVLTF. CDR3 nucleotides: TGTGCTAGTGATAGTCAAAGGGGCCCTGGGGCCAACGTCCTGACTTTC.

This clonotype was found once. The chain employs TRBV5-4 and TRBJ2-5, with 9 bases identical to TRBD2. The CDR3 has 15 residues. V lost 4 bases and J lost 2; bases outside the gene matches: 6. Germline-derived CDR1 and CDR2 are SGHNT and YYREEE (reference sequence). Written as DNA, the CDR3 is TGTGCCAGCAGCCTAGCGGGATTAGGGCAAGAGACCCAGTACTTC. Amino acids: CASSLAGLGQETQYF.

The chain couples TRBV7-2 to TRBJ2-3, with TRBD2 matching 7 bases. J was trimmed by 4 bases and V by 5 bases; bases with no gene match: 12. Germline V gene data show CDR1 as SGHTA and CDR2 as FQGNSA. This CDR3 spans 16 amino acids. The CDR3 protein is CASSVTGGRGADTQYF. CDR3 bases: TGTGCCAGCAGCGTCACTGGCGGGAGAGGCGCAGATACGCAGTATTTT.

Points on this clonotype: A junction end diverges from the germline sequence, so it may reflect a read error. This rearrangement joins TRBV7-2 to TRBJ2-5; no reliable D call. The CDR3 runs to 11 residues. Germline-derived CDR1 and CDR2 are SGHTA and FQGNSA. The CDR3 is CASSLGPQHNF. In DNA form, the CDR3 reads TGTGCCAGCAGCTTAGGTCCACAGCACAACTTC.

In nucleotides, the CDR3 is TGTGCCAGCACTCTTTCAGATACGCAGTATTTT. This sequence encodes CASTLSDTQYF. The chain recombines TRBV6-1 with TRBJ2-3; no clear D gene. Germline-derived CDR1 and CDR2 are MNHNS and SASEGT. The CDR3 has 11 amino acids. Trimming pared 7 bases from V and 4 bases from J, leaving 6 bases between.

On this clonotype: A junction end diverges from the germline sequence, so it may reflect a read error. This sequence joins TRBV4-1 and TRBJ1-1, with a weak D call TRBD1 (6 bases). This CDR3 has 15 residues. Per the germline V gene, CDR1 is MGHRA and CDR2 is YSYEKL. The CDR3 DNA reads as TGTGCCAGCAGCCAACCTCAACAGGGGAACACTGAAGCTTTCTTT. Translation: CASSQPQQGNTEAFF.

There are a few counts of this clonotype. The chain combines TRBV20-1 with TRBJ2-1, with D unresolved. CDR3 length equals 13 residues. The V end was cut by 3 bases, the J end by 6 bases, with 12 bases between. Germline CDR1 DFQATT, CDR2 SNEGSKA (reference sequence). CDR3 in amino acids: CSARGDTSNEQFF. CDR3 sequence (DNA): TGCAGTGCTAGGGGTGACACTTCCAATGAGCAGTTCTTC.

This clonotype was picked up one time. The chain joins TRBV7-9 to TRBJ2-1; D gene unclear. The ends were cut back, 2 bases at V and 6 bases at J, with 8 bases in the middle. The CDR3 runs 13 residues. CDR1 is SEHNR, CDR2 FQNEAQ, per germline (reference sequence). The CDR3: CASSLSRSNEQFF. As DNA, the CDR3 is TGTGCCAGCAGCTTATCCAGGTCCAATGAGCAGTTCTTC.

The rearrangement links TRBV5-1 to TRBJ2-1; a weak D match, TRBD1 (6 bases). The CDR3 is 11 residues long. Trimming removed 4 bases at V and 10 bases at J, with 9 bases between. Germline lookup yields CDR1 SGHRS and CDR2 YFSETQ. The CDR3 DNA reads TGCGCCAGCAGCGCCGACAGGGAGCAGTTCTTC. Its protein product is CASSADREQFF.

The CDR3 is CASSFLTSAGDEQFF. The CDR3 DNA is TGTGCCAGCAGCTTTCTGACTAGCGCTGGGGATGAGCAGTTCTTC. This chain joins TRBV7-2 and TRBJ2-1; 8 bases match TRBD2. J was trimmed by 8 bases and V by 3 bases; bases with no gene match: 9. Germline V gene data show CDR1 as SGHTA and CDR2 as FQGNSA. The CDR3 loop spans 15 amino acids.

The J gene is TRBJ2-7, the V gene TRBV30; 10 nucleotides match TRBD2. V gave up 7 bases and J gave up 3 bases; unmatched junction bases: 6. The V gene's germline CDR1 is GTSNPN and CDR2 SVGIG (reference sequence). The CDR3 length is 13 residues. The CDR3 nucleotides are TGTGCCTTTGAGCGGGAGGGCCTCTACGAGCAGTACTTC. Its translation: CAFEREGLYEQYF.

The chain couples TRBV5-1 to TRBJ2-7, with TRBD2 matching 9 bases. CDR1 is SGHRS and CDR2 is YFSETQ in the germline V gene. This CDR3 has 13 amino acids. Trimming removed 4 bases from V and 7 bases from J; junction bases left unmatched: 6. CDR3 DNA: TGCGCCAGCAGCAGCGGGGGGCCCCTTGAGCAGTACTTC. Protein product: CASSSGGPLEQYF.

The chain recombines TRBV20-1 with TRBJ2-7; D not resolved. The germline V gene has CDR1 DFQATT and CDR2 SNEGSKA (reference sequence). CDR3 size: 10 residues. V dropped 6 bases and J dropped 0 bases, with 3 bases sitting between them. This CDR3 is CSAASYEQYF. The CDR3 DNA reads TGCAGTGCCGCCTCCTACGAGCAGTACTTC.

This CDR3 reads CATSRATPTDTQYF. As DNA, the CDR3 is TGTGCCACCAGCAGAGCTACCCCCACAGATACGCAGTATTTT. This chain connects TRBV15 to TRBJ2-3; no reliable D call. Germline V gene data show CDR1 as LNHNV and CDR2 as YYDKDF (reference sequence). Trimming took 1 base from V and 2 from J, leaving 7 bases between them. This CDR3 has 14 amino acids.

This clonotype appeared a single time. The genes are TRBV15 and TRBJ2-3; 7 bases fit TRBD2. CDR3 size: 20 residues. V dropped 5 bases and J dropped 2; count of bases not matched to a gene: 22. Germline assignment: CDR1 LNHNV and CDR2 YYDKDF (reference sequence). This CDR3 is CATSLPRGGGSGEDTDTQYF. Written as DNA, the CDR3 is TGTGCCACCAGCCTCCCCCGGGGAGGCGGGAGTGGCGAGGACACAGATACGCAGTATTTT. The complete variable domain, with remaining parts taken from reference TRBV15 and TRBJ2-3, reads DAMVIQNPRYQVTQFGKPVTLSCSQTLNHNVMYWYQQKSSQAPKLLFHYYDKDFNNEADTPDNFQSRRPNTSFCFLDIRSPGLGDTAMYLCATSLPRGGGSGEDTDTQYFGPGTRLTVL.